These 8 T cell receptor beta chains share one sample of origin, sequenced in a study of cytomegalovirus exposure and HLA in healthy donors. In the PCR, 60 Vbeta and 13 Jbeta primers were used. Assay used: immunoSEQ multiplex PCR; TCRdb lists only in-frame clones, some missing. The data include 180,000 or so clones; the top ten clones carry 0.7% to 1%. Material for sequencing was PBMCs. Receptors originate from a woman aged 18-29 years in good health and CMV-seropositive.

V usage is TRBV2 and J usage is TRBJ2-7, with TRBD1 matching over 9 bases. V trimming: 4 bases; J trimming: 2 bases; junction bases outside the gene matches: 6. CDR3 size: 15 residues. Germline V gene sequence: CDR1 SNHLY, CDR2 FYNNEI. Here the CDR3 DNA reads TGTGCCAGCAGTGCCGCGGGACAGGGACCCTACGAGCAGTACTTC. The encoded protein is CASSAAGQGPYEQYF.

The chain recombines TRBV5-6 with TRBJ2-7; 9 bases are a match to TRBD1. The CDR3 totals 13 residues. Germline V gene sequence: CDR1 SGHDT, CDR2 YYEEEE. The V segment lost 9 bases and the J segment 6 bases; nucleotides outside the gene matches: 10. The CDR3 DNA is TGTGCCAACCCGGGACAGGGAGGAGGCGAGCAGTACTTC. Translation: CANPGQGGGEQYF. The complete variable domain, with remaining parts taken from reference TRBV5-6 and TRBJ2-7, reads DAGVTQSPTHLIKTRGQQVTLRCSPKSGHDTVSWYQQALGQGPQFIFQYYEEEERQRGNFPDRFSGHQFPNYSSELNVNALLLGDSALYLCANPGQGGGEQYFGPGTRLTVT.

J is TRBJ2-1 and V is TRBV7-9; D remains ambiguous. Germline-derived CDR1 and CDR2 are SEHNR and FQNEAQ (reference sequence). This CDR3 has 11 amino acids. Trimming cost V 0 bases and J 9 bases, with 3 bases left between them. CDR3 protein: CASSLALEQFF. The CDR3 nucleotides are TGTGCCAGCAGCTTAGCTCTTGAGCAGTTCTTC.

This rearrangement joins TRBV6-1 to TRBJ1-5; TRBD1 matches 7 bases. Germline values: CDR1 MNHNS, CDR2 SASEGT. J lost 0 bases, V lost 4 bases, and 6 bases had no gene match. This CDR3 region has 16 residues. The CDR3 bases are TGTGCCAGCAGTGGGGACAGCCCATCTAGCAATCAGCCCCAGCATTTT. This encodes CASSGDSPSSNQPQHF.

As for this clone: This sample also contains other DNA sequences that code for the same CDR3. The V and J genes are TRBV19 and TRBJ2-7; 7 nucleotides match TRBD1. Germline CDR1 is LNHDA and CDR2 is SQIVND (reference sequence). The CDR3 spans 15 residues. With V trimmed by 7 bases and J by 6 bases, 15 bases remained unmatched. In DNA, the CDR3 is TGTGCCAGTATTAAATCCGGGACAGCCATGGGCGAGCAGTACTTC. Its protein is CASIKSGTAMGEQYF.

The CDR3, as DNA: TGTGCCAGCAACCGGGGGAGCGACACAGATACGCAGTATTTT. Translated, it gives CASNRGSDTDTQYF. V gene TRBV9 combines with J gene TRBJ2-3; D is perhaps TRBD2 (6 bases). This CDR3 contains 14 residues. CDR1 SGDLS and CDR2 YYNGEE come from the germline V gene. V lost 6 bases and J lost 2, with 13 bases in between.

V and J are TRBV10-3 and TRBJ1-1, with a possible D match to TRBD1 (6 bases). The germline CDR1 and CDR2 sequences are ENHRY and SYGVKD. Trimming shortened V by 10 bases and J by 1 base, and 19 bases separated the two germline ends. The CDR3 runs to 15 residues. Written as DNA, the CDR3 is TGTGCCACCCGAAACCCGGACAGCCGGAACACTGAAGCTTTCTTT. It codes for CATRNPDSRNTEAFF.

The chain recombines TRBV2 with TRBJ1-1; TRBD1 matches 7 bases. This CDR3 has 13 amino acids. The trim removed 7 bases at V and 2 bases at J, leaving 4 bases unmatched. CDR1 and CDR2 (germline): SNHLY, FYNNEI. The CDR3: CASTGQVNTEAFF. The CDR3 nucleotides are TGTGCCAGCACCGGACAGGTTAACACTGAAGCTTTCTTT.